This T cell receptor (beta chain) comes out of a study of beta chain features in type 1 diabetes. A single heparinised draw of roughly 100 mL on average was taken per donor. This CDR3 is built from 16 residues. Germline V gives CDR1 SQVTM, CDR2 ANQGSEA. V was pared by 7 bases and J by 0 bases, with 21 bases between. This clone has just a few counts. Its antigen remains unidentified. Sequencing targeted expressed TCRB transcripts, as all isolated RNA had been reverse transcribed. The table came from immunoSEQ multiplex PCR; TCRdb's copy has only in-frame clones and leaves some out. The table records nearly 250,000 clones, 13% to 15% of them present only once. Study results and caveats: Across all four CD4+ subsets, people with type 1 diabetes showed modestly shorter TCRB CDR3s.

This sequence joins TRBV29-1 and TRBJ1-1; TRBD1 might be the D (6 bases). The material sequenced was naive CD4+ T cells from blood. The TCR sequence derives from a woman aged 40 to 50 in good health. The DNA of the CDR3 is TGCAGCGCCTCATACAGGGTTACTACCATGAACACTGAAGCTTTCTTT. This encodes CSASYRVTTMNTEAFF. Drawing the rest from reference TRBV29-1 and TRBJ1-1, the complete variable domain is SAVISQKPSRDICQRGTSLTIQCQVDSQVTMMFWYRQQPGQSLTLIATANQGSEATYESGFVIDKFPISRPNLTFSTLTVSNMSPEDSSIYLCSASYRVTTMNTEAFFGQGTRLTVV.